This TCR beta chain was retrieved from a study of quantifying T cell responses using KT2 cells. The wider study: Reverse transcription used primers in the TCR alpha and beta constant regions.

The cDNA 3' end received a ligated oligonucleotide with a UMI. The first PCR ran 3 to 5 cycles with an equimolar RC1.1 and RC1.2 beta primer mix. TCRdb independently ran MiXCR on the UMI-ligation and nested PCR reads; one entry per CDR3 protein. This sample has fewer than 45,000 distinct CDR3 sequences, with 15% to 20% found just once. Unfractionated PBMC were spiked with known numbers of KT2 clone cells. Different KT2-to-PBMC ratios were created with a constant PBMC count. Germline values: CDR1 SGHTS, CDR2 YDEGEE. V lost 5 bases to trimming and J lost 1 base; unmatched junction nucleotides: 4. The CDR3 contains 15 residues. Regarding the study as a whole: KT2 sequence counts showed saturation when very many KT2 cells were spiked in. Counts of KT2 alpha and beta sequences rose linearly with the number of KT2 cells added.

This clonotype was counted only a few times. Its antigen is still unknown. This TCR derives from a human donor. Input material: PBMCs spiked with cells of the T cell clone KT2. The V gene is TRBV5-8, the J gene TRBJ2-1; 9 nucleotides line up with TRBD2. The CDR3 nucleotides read TGTGCCAGCAGGTTCCTAGCGGGATCCTACAATGAGCAGTTCTTC. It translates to CASRFLAGSYNEQFF.